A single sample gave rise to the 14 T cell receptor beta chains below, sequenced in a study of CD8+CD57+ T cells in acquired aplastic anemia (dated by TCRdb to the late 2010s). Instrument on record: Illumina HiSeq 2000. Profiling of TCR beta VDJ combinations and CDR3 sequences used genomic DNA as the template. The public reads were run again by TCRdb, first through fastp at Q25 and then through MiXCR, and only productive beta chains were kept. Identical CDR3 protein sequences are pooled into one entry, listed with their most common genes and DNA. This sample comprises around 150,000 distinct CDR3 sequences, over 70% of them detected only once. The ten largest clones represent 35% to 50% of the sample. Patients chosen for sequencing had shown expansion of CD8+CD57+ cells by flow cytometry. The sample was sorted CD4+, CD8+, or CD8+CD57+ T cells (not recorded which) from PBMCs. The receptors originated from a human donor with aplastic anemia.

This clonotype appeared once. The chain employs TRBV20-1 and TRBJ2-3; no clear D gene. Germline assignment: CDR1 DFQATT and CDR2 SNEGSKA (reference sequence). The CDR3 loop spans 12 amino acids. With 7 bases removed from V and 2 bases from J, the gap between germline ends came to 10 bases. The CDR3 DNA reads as TGCAGTGGTTTTCGGCCCACAGATACGCAGTATTTT. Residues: CSGFRPTDTQYF.

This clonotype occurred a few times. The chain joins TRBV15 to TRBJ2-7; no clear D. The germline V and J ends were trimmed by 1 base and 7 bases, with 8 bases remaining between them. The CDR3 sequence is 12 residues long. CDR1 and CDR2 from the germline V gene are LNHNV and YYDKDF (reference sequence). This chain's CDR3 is CATSRAGREQYF. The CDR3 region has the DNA TGTGCCACCAGCAGAGCAGGAAGAGAGCAGTACTTC. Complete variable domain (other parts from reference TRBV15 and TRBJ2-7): DAMVIQNPRYQVTQFGKPVTLSCSQTLNHNVMYWYQQKSSQAPKLLFHYYDKDFNNEADTPDNFQSRRPNTSFCFLDIRSPGLGDTAMYLCATSRAGREQYFGPGTRLTVT.

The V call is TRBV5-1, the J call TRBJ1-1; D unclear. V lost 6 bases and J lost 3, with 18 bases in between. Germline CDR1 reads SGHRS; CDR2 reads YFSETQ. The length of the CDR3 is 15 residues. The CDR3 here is CASNPAPGGDTEAFF. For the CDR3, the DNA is TGCGCCAGCAACCCTGCTCCGGGAGGCGACACTGAAGCTTTCTTT. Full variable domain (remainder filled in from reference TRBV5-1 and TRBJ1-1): KAGVTQTPRYLIKTRGQQVTLSCSPISGHRSVSWYQQTPGQGLQFLFEYFSETQRNKGNFPGRFSGRQFSNSRSEMNVSTLELGDSALYLCASNPAPGGDTEAFFGQGTRLTVV.

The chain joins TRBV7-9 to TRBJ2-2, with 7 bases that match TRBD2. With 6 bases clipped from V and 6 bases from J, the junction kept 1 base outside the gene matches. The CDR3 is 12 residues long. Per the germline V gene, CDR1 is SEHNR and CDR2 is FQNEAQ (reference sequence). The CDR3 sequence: CASRSGAGELFF. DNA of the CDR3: TGTGCCAGCAGGAGCGGGGCCGGGGAGCTGTTTTTT.

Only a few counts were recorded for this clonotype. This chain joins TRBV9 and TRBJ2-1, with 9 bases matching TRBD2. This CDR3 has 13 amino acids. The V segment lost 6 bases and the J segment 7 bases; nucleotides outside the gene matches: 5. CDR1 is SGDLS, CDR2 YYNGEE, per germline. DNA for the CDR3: TGTGCCAGCAAGGGGCTAGCGGGGAATGAGCAGTTCTTC. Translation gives CASKGLAGNEQFF.

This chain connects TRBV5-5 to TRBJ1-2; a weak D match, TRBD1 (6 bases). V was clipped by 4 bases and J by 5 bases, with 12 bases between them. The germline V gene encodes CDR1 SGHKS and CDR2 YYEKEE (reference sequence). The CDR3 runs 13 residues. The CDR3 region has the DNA TGTGCCAGCAGCACCGGACAGTCTTATGGCTACACCTTC. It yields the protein CASSTGQSYGYTF.

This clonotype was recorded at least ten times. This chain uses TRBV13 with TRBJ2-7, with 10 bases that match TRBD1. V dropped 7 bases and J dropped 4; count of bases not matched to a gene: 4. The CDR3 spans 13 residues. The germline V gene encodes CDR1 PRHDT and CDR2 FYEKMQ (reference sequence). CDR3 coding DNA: TGTGCCAGCAACGGACAGGGGGGGTACGAGCAGTACTTC. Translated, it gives CASNGQGGYEQYF.

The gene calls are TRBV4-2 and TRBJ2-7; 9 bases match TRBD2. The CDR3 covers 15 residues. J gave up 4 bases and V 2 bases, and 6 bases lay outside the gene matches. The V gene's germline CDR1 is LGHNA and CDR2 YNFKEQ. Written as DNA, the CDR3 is TGTGCCAGCAGCCAACAACTAGCGGGCGATTACGAGCAGTACTTC. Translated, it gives CASSQQLAGDYEQYF.

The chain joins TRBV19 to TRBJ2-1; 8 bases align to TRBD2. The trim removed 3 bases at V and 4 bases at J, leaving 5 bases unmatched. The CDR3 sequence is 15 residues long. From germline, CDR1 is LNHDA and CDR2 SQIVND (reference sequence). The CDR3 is CASSMMASGYNEQFF. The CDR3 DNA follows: TGTGCCAGTAGTATGATGGCTAGCGGGTACAATGAGCAGTTCTTC. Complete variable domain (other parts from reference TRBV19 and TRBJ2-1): DGGITQSPKYLFRKEGQNVTLSCEQNLNHDAMYWYRQDPGQGLRLIYYSQIVNDFQKGDIAEGYSVSREKKESFPLTVTSAQKNPTAFYLCASSMMASGYNEQFFGPGTRLTVL.

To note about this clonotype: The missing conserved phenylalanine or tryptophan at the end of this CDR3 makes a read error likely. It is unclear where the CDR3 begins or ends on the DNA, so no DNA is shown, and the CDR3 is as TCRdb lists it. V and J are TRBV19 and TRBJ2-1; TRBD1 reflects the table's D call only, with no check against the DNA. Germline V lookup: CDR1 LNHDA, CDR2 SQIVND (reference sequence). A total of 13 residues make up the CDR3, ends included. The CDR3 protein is CASSFAGANGQLV.

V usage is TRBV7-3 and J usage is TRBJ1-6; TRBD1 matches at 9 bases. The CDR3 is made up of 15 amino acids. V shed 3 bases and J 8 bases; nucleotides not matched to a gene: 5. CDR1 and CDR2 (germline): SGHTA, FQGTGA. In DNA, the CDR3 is TGTGCCAGCAGCTTCGGGACAGGGCAGGATTCACCCCTCCACTTT. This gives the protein CASSFGTGQDSPLHF.

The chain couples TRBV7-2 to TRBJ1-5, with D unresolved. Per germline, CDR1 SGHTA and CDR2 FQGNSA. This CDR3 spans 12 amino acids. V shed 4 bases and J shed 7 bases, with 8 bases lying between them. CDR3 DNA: TGTGCCAGCAGCTACCGTCTACAGCCCCAGCATTTT. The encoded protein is CASSYRLQPQHF.

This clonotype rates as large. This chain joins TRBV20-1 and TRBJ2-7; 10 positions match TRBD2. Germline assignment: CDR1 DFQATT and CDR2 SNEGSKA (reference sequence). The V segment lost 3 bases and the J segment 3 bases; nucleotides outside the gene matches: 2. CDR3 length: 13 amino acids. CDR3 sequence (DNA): TGCAGTGCTAGCGGGACTAGCGACTACGAGCAGTACTTC. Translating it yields CSASGTSDYEQYF.

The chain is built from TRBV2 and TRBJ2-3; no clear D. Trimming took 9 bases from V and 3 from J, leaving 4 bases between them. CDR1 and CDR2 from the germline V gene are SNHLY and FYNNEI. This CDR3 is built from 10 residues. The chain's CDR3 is CASFTDTQYF. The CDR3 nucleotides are TGTGCCAGTTTTACAGATACGCAGTATTTT.